This T cell receptor (beta chain) was sequenced in a study of monozygotic twins with inflammatory bowel disease. The study, taken as a whole, reports: For IBD patients, clonotypes shared with others were fewer than for healthy twins, especially with disease activity.

Whole blood supplied total RNA, and T cells were not sorted. Template switching appended UMIs that held a 6-nucleotide sample barcode. TCRdb reprocessed the 5' RACE reads and keeps a single row for each CDR3 protein, giving no DNA. The sample table includes some 99,000 distinct CDR3 sequences. This CDR3 contains 14 residues. The germline gives CDR1 DFQATT, CDR2 SNEGSKA (reference sequence). In regard to this clonotype: Its antigen is unknown.

The V and J genes are TRBV20-1 and TRBJ2-7. This clonotype originated in a human donor with ulcerative colitis or Crohn's disease, or a healthy co-twin of an affected twin (not recorded which). The material sequenced was blood. CDR3 amino acids: CSASSQRDTYEQYF.